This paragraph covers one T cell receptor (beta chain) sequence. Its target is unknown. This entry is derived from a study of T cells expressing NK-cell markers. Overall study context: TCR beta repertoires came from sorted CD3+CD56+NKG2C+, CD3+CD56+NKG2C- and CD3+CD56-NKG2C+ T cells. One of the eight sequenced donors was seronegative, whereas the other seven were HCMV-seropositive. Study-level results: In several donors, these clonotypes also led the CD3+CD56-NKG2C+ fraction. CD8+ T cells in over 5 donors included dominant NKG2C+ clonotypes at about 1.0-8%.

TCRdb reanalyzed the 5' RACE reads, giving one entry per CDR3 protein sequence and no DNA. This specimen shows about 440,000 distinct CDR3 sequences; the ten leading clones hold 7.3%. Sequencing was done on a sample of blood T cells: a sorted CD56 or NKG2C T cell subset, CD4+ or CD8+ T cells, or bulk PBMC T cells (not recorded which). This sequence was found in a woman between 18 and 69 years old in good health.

The CDR3 reads CASSLEGFHEQFF. This chain uses TRBV7-2 with TRBJ2-1; with no DNA, the TCRdb D assignment of TRBD1 cannot be verified. The CDR3 loop spans 13 amino acids. Germline loops: CDR1 SGHTA, CDR2 FQGNSA.